The clone carrying this TCR beta chain was found once. Authors' analysis steps: Scientists estimated how many nucleated cells there were by amplifying reference gene primers. This table comes from immunoSEQ multiplex PCR, and its TCRdb copy is limited to in-frame clones, with some not included. The DNA was the basis for D and trimming; V, J and clone size are from that table. The sample includes some 150,000 clones, 70% to 90% seen only once; the top ten take 1% to 1.5%. Participants' own reports of clinical history determined their cohort assignment. The sample is drawn from a study of blood T cell repertoires in COVID-19. About the research overall: Samples came from the United States, Italy and Spain, spanning acute and convalescent COVID-19. T cells, B-cell-depleted T cells, or PBMCs supplied cDNA or gDNA.

Per the germline V gene, CDR1 is LGHDT and CDR2 is YNNKEL (reference sequence). Trimming took off 5 bases at V and 5 bases at J, with 10 bases between the two ends. The CDR3 runs to 12 residues. The sample was PBMCs or T cells enriched from blood (not recorded which). The chain links TRBV3-1 (or the pseudogene TRBV3-2) to TRBJ2-7; D gene unclear. The receptor was isolated from a woman aged 25 to 39 with acute COVID-19. The CDR3 region is CASSKFEDEQYF. The DNA of the CDR3 is TGTGCCAGCAGCAAATTCGAGGACGAGCAGTACTTC.